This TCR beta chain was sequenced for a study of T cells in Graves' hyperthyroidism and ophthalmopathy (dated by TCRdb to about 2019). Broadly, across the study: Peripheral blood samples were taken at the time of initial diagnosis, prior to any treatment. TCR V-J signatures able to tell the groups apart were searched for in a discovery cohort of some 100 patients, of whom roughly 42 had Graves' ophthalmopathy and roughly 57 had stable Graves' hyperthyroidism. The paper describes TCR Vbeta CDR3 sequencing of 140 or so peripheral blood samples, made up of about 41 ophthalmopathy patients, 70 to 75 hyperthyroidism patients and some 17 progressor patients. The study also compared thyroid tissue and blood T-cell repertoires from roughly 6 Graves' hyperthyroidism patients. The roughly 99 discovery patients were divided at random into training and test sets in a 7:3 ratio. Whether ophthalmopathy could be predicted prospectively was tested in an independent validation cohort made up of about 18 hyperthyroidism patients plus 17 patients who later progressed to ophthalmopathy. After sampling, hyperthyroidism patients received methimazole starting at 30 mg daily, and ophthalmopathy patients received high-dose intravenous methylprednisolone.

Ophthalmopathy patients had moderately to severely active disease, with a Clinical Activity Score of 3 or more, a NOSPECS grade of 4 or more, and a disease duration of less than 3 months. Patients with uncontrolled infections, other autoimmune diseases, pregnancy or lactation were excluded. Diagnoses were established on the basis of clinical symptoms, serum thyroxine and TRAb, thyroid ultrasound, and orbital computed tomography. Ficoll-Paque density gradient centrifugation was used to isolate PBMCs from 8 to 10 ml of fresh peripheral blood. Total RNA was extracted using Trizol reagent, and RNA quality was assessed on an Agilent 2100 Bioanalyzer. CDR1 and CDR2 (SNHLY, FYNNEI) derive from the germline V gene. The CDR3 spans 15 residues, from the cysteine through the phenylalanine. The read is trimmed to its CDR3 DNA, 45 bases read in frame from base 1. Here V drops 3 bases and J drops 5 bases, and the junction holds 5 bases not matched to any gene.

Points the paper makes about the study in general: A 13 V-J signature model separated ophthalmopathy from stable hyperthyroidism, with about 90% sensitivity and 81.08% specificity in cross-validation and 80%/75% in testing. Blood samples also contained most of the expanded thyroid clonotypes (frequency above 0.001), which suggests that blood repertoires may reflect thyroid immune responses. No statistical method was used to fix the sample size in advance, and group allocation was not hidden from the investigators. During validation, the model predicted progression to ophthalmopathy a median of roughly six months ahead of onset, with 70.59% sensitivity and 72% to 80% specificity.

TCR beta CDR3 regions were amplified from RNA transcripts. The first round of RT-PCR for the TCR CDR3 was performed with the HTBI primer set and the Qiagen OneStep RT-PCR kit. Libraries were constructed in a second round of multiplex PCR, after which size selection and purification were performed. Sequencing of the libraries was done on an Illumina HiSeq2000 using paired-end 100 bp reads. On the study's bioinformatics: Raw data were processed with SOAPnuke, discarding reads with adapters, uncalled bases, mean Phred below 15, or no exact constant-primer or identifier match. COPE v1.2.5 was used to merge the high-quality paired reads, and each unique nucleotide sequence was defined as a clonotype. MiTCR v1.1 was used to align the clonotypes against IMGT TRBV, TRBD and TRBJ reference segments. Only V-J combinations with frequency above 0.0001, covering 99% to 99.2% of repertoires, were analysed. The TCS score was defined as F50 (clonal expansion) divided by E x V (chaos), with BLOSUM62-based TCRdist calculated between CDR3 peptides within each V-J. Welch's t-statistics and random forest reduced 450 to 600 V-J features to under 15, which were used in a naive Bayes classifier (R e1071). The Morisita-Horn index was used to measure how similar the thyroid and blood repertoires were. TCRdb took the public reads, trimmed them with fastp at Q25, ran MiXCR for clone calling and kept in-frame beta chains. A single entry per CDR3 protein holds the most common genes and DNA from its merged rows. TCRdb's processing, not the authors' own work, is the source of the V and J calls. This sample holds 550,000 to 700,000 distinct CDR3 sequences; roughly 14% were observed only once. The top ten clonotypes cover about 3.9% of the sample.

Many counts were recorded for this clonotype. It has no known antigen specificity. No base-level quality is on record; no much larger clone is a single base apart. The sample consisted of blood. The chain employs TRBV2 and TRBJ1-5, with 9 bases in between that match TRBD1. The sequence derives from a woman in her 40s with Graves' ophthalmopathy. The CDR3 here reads CASSEKDRGHQPQHF. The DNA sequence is TGTGCCAGCAGTGAGAAGGACAGGGGTCATCAGCCCCAGCATTTT.